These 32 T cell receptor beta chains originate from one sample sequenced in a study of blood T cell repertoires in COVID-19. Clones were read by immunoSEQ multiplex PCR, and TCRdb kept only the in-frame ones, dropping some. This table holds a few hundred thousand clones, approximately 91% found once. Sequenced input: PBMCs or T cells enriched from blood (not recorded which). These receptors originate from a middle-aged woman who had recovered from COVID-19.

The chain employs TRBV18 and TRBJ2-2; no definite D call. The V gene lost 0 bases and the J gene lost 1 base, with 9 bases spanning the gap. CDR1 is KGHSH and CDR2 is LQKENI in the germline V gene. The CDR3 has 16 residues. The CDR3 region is CASSPPVTVNTGELFF. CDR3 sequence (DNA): TGTGCCAGCTCACCACCGGTTACAGTGAACACCGGGGAGCTGTTTTTT.

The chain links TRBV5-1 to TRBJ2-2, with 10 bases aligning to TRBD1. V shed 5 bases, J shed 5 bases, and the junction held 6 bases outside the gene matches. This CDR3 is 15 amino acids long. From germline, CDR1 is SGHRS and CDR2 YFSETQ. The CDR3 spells CASSSTGGATGELFF. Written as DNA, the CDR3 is TGCGCCAGCAGTTCGACAGGGGGCGCGACCGGGGAGCTGTTTTTT.

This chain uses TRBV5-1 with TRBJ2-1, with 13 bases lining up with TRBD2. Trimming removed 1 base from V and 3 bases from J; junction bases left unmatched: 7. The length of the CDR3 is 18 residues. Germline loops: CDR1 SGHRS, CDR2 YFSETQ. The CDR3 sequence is CASSLIGTSGMLYNEQFF. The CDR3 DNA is TGCGCCAGCAGCTTGATCGGGACTAGCGGGATGCTCTACAATGAGCAGTTCTTC.

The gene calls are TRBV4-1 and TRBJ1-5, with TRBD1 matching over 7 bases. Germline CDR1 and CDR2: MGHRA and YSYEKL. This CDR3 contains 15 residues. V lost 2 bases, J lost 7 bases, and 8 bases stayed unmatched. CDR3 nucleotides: TGCGCCAGCAGCCAACAACTGACAGGGAGGCAGCCCCAGCATTTT. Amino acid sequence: CASSQQLTGRQPQHF.

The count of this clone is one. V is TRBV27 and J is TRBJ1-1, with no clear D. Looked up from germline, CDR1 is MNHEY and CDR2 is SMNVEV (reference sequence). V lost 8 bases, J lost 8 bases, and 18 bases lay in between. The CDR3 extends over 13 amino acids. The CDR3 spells CASRPTPPLEAFF. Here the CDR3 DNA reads TGTGCCAGCCGCCCGACACCACCTTTAGAAGCTTTCTTT.

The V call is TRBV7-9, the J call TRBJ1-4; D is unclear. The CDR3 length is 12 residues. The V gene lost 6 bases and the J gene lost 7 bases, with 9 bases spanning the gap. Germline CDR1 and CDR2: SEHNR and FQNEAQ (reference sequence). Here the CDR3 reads CASRSGGEKLFF. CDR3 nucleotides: TGTGCCAGCAGATCGGGAGGTGAAAAACTGTTTTTT.

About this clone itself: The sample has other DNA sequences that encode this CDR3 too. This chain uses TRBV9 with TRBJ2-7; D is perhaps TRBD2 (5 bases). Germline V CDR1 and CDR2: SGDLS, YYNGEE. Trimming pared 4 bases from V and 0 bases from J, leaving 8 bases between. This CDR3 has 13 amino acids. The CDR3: CASSSGSSYEQYF. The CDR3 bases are TGTGCCAGCAGCTCGGGGTCCTCCTACGAGCAGTACTTC.

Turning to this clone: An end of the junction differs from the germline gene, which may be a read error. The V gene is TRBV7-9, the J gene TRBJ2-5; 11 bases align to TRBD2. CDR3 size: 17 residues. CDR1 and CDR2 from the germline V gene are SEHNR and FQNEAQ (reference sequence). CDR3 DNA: TGTGCCAGCAGTTTAGGACTAGCGGGTTCGTACCAAGAGACCCAGTACTTC. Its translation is CASSLGLAGSYQETQYF.

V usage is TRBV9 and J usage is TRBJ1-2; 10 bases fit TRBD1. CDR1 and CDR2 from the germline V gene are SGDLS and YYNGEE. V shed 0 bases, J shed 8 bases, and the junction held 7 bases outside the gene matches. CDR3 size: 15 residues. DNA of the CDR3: TGTGCCAGCAGCGTAGAGGGGACAGGGGCTGGGGGCTACACCTTC. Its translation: CASSVEGTGAGGYTF.

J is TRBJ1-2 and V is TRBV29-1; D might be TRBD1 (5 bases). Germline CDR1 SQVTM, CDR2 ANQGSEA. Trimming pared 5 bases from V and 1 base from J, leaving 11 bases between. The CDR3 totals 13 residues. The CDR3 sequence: CSVTGVFNYGYTF. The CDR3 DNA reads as TGCAGCGTTACAGGAGTTTTTAACTATGGCTACACCTTC.

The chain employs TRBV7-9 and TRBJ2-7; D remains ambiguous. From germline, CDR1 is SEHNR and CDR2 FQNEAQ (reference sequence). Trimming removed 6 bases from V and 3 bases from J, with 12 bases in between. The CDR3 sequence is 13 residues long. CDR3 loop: CASSSGPFYEQYF. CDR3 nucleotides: TGTGCCAGCAGTTCCGGTCCCTTCTACGAGCAGTACTTC.

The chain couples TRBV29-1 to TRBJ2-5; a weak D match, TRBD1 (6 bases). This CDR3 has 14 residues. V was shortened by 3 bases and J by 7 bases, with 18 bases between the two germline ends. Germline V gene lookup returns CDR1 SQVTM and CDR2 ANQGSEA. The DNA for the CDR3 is TGCAGCGTTGATCAGGGCCAGGGGTTTCGGACCCAGTACTTC. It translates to CSVDQGQGFRTQYF.

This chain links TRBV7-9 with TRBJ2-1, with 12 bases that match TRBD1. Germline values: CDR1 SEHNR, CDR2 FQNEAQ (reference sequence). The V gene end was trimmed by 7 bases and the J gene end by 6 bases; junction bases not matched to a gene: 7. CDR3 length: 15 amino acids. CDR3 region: CASTTGQGALNEQFF. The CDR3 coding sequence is TGTGCCAGCACCACGGGACAGGGGGCGCTCAATGAGCAGTTCTTC.

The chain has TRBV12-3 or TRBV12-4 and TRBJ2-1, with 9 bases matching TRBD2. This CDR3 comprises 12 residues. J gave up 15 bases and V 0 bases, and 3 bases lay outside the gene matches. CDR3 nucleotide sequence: TGTGCCAGCAGTTTAGCGGGCGGGAGGGTGTTCTTC. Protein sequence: CASSLAGGRVFF.

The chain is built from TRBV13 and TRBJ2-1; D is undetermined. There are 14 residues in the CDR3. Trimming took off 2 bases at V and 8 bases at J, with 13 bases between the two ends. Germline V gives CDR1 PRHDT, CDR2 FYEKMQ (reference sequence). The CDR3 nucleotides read TGTGCCAGCAGCTTAACGCAGGTTGGCGATGAGCAGTTCTTC. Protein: CASSLTQVGDEQFF.

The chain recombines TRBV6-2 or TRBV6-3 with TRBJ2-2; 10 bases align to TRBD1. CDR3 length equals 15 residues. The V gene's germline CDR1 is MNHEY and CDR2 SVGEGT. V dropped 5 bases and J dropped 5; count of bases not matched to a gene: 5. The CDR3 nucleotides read TGTGCCAGCAGTAGACAGGGGGCGGTTACCGGGGAGCTGTTTTTT. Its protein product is CASSRQGAVTGELFF.

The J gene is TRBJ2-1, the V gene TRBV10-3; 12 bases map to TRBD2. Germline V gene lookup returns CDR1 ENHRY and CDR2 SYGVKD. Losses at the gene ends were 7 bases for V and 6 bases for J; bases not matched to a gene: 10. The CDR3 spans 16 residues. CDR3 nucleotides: TGTGCCATCATAGCTAGCGGGGGGGCCCCGGCCAATGAGCAGTTCTTC. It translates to CAIIASGGAPANEQFF.

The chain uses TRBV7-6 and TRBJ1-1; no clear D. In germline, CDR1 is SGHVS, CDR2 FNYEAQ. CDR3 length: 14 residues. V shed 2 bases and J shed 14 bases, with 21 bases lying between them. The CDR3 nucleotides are TGTGCCAGCAGCTTATATCGGAGGGAAGGTTCTGCCTTCTTT. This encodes CASSLYRREGSAFF.

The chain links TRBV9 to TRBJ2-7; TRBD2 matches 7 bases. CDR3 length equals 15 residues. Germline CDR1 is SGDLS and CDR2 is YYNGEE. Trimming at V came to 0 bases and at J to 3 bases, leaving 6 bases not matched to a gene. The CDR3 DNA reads TGTGCCAGCAGCGTAGGTCTAGGGGACTACTACGAGCAGTACTTC. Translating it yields CASSVGLGDYYEQYF.

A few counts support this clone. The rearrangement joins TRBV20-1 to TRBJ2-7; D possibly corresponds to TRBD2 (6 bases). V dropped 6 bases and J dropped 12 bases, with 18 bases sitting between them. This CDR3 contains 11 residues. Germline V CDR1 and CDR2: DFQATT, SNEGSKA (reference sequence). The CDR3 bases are TGCAGTGCGTCACGGGGCGGGACTGCGTACTTC. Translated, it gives CSASRGGTAYF.

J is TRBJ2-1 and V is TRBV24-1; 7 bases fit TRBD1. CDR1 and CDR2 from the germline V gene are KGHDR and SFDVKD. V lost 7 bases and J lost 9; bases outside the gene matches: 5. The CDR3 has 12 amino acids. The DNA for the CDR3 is TGTGCCACCAGCCGACAGGGCGTTGAGCAGTTCTTC. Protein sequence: CATSRQGVEQFF.

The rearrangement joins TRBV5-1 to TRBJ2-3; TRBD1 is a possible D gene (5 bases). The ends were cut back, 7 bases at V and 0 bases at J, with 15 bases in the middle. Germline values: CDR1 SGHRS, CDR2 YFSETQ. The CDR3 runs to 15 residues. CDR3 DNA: TGCGCCAGCTCTGGGGCCTTTCTTAGCACAGATACGCAGTATTTT. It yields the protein CASSGAFLSTDTQYF.

The CDR3 region is CASSQDWRRETQYF. The CDR3 nucleotides are TGCGCCAGCAGCCAAGATTGGAGGAGGGAGACCCAGTACTTC. The rearrangement links TRBV4-3 to TRBJ2-5; perhaps TRBD2 as D (5 bases). Trimming cost V 0 bases and J 5 bases, with 10 bases left between them. Germline assignment: CDR1 LGHNA and CDR2 YSLEER. The CDR3 is 14 amino acids.

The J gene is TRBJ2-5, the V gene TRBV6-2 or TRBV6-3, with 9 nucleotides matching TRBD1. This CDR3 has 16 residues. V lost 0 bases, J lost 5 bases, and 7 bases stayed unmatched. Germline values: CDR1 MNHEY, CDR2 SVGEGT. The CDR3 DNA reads TGTGCCAGCAGTTACTCGGGCACAGGGGGCCGGGAGACCCAGTACTTC. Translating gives CASSYSGTGGRETQYF.

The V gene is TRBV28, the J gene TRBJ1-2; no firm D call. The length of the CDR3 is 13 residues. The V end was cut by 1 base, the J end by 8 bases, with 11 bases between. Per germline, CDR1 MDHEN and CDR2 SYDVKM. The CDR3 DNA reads TGTGCCAGCAGTTTATCCCACTCTAGGGGCTACACCTTC. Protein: CASSLSHSRGYTF.

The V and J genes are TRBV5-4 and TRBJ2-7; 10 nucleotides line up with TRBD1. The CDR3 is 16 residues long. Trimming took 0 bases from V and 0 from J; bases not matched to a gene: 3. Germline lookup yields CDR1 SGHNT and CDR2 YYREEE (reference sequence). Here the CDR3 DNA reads TGTGCCAGCAGCTTGGGGACAGGGGGAGTCTCCTACGAGCAGTACTTC. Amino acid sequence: CASSLGTGGVSYEQYF.

This CDR3 reads CASTPGGNLVETQYF. The CDR3 region has the DNA TGTGCCAGCACCCCAGGGGGCAATTTGGTTGAGACCCAGTACTTC. This rearrangement joins TRBV7-2 to TRBJ2-5; 8 bases match TRBD1. Trimming took 7 bases from V and 5 from J; bases not matched to a gene: 12. The CDR3 sequence is 15 residues long. CDR1 and CDR2 (germline): SGHTA, FQGNSA.

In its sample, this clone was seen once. DNA of the CDR3: TGTGCCATCAGTGAGTCAGGAGACCCGAAGACCCAGTACTTC. Protein product: CAISESGDPKTQYF. The chain links TRBV10-3 to TRBJ2-5; D is unclear. The CDR3 totals 14 residues. The V and J ends lost 0 bases and 6 bases respectively, with 11 bases between them. The germline CDR1 and CDR2 sequences are ENHRY and SYGVKD.

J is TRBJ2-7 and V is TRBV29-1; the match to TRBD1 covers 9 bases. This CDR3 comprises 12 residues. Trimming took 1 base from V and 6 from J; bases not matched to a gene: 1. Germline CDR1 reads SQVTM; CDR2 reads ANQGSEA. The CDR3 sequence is CSVEGTGAEQYF. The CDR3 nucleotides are TGCAGCGTTGAAGGGACAGGGGCCGAGCAGTACTTC.

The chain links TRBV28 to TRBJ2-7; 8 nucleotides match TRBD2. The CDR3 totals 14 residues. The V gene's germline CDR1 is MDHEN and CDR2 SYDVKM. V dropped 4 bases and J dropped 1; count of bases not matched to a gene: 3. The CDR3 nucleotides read TGTGCCAGCAGTTGGACTAGCCCTTCCTACGAGCAGTACTTC. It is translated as CASSWTSPSYEQYF.

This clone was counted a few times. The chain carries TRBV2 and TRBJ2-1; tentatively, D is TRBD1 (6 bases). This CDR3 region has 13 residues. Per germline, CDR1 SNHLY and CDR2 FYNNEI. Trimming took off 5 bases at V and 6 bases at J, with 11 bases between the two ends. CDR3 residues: CASSKDRFNEQFF. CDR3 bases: TGTGCCAGCAGTAAAGACAGGTTCAATGAGCAGTTCTTC.

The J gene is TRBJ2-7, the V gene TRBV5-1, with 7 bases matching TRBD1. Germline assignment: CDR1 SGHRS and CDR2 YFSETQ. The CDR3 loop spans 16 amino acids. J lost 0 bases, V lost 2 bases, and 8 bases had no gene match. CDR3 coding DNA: TGCGCCAGCAGCTTCAGGACAGGCCAACTCTCCTACGAGCAGTACTTC. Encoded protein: CASSFRTGQLSYEQYF.